Listed below are T cell receptor beta chains from one sample, sequenced in a study of OX40 agonist ivuxolimab in advanced cancers. Here immunoSEQ multiplex PCR was the method, and the copy in TCRdb shows in-frame clones only, minus some. In the table there are fewer than 45,000 clones, roughly 88% of which are singletons. The input for sequencing was CD4+ or CD8+ T cells sorted from blood, taken in a trial of the OX40 agonist ivuxolimab. The source of these receptors is an adult with an advanced solid tumor such as melanoma, head and neck, liver or kidney cancer. CDR3s include the opening cysteine and the closing phenylalanine or tryptophan. The D gene is left open where the match is weak. Some rows mark clone size as missing; the rest say once, few, many or name a class of expanded clone.

j_call,clone_size,v_call,d_call,cdr3_nt,cdr3_aa
TRBJ1-5,.,TRBV7-2,TRBD1,TGTGCCAGCAGCTATCGACAGGGGTATCAGCCCCAGCATTTT,CASSYRQGYQPQHF
TRBJ1-2,.,TRBV5-1,TRBD1,TGCGCCAGCAGCGATAGGGACAGAAGATATGGCTACACCTTC,CASSDRDRRYGYTF
TRBJ2-2,.,TRBV11-2,.,TGTGCCAGCAGCTTATCGGGGACCGGGGAGCTGTTTTTT,CASSLSGTGELFF
TRBJ2-1,once,TRBV7-6,.,TGTGCCAGCAGCCTGGACCCCCGCAATGAGCAGTTCTTC,CASSLDPRNEQFF
TRBJ2-5,.,TRBV7-8,.,TGTGCCAGCAGCCTAAAGCGGTGGAACAGGGTCGAAGGAGGCCAAGAGACCCAGTACTTC,CASSLKRWNRVEGGQETQYF
TRBJ1-1,.,TRBV6-1,.,TGTGCCAGCAGTGAATCGGGGTACACTGAAGCTTTCTTT,CASSESGYTEAFF
TRBJ2-5,.,TRBV6-6,.,TGTGCCAGCAGTTCTCCGACTAGAGCGGTCGAGACCCAGTACTTC,CASSSPTRAVETQYF
TRBJ1-6,.,TRBV27,.,TGTGCCAGCAGTCCAGGGTATAATTCACCCCTCCACTTT,CASSPGYNSPLHF
TRBJ2-2,.,TRBV5-1,TRBD2,TGCGCCAGCAGCTTGGAGGCTAGCGGGATGTCAGCGACCGGGGAGCTGTTTTTT,CASSLEASGMSATGELFF
TRBJ2-5,.,TRBV29-1,TRBD2,TGCAGCGTTGAAGGGCTAGCGGGGAAAAAAAGGGAGACCCAGTACTTC,CSVEGLAGKKRETQYF
TRBJ2-5,.,TRBV5-1,TRBD2,TGCGCCAGCAGTCAAACCGGGTTCGGGAGGAACGAGACCCAGTACTTC,CASSQTGFGRNETQYF
TRBJ2-5,.,TRBV6-4,.,TGTGCCAGCAGTGAGCAAGAGACCCAGTACTTC,CASSEQETQYF
TRBJ1-2,few,TRBV7-7,TRBD1,TGTGCTAGCAGCTCACTAAGGGGGCACTATGGCTACACCTTC,CASSSLRGHYGYTF
TRBJ2-7,.,TRBV6-6,TRBD1,TGTGCCAGCAGTCGACAGGGGGCCCACGAGCAGTACTTC,CASSRQGAHEQYF
TRBJ1-2,.,TRBV18,.,TGTGCCAGCTCACCGGGCCACAGCGAACGTTACTATGGCTACACCTTC,CASSPGHSERYYGYTF
TRBJ2-7,.,TRBV19,TRBD1,TGTGCCAGTAGTGCGCTCCTACAGGGGCCAACCTACGAGCAGTACTTC,CASSALLQGPTYEQYF
TRBJ2-1,.,TRBV5-1,TRBD1,TGCGCCAGCAGCTTTCGACAGGGGGGTAGCAATGAGCAGTTCTTC,CASSFRQGGSNEQFF
TRBJ1-6,.,TRBV6-5,.,TGTGCCAGCAGTTTCGGGACGGAAGGCTATTCACCCCTCCACTTT,CASSFGTEGYSPLHF
TRBJ2-7,.,TRBV27,.,TGTGCCAGCAGTTTAACAGGGTCGAGATCCTACGAGCAGTACTTC,CASSLTGSRSYEQYF
TRBJ2-1,once,TRBV2,.,TGTGCCAGCAGTGATATTTTCCGAAGCTCCTACAATGAGCAGTTCTTC,CASSDIFRSSYNEQFF
TRBJ1-2,once,TRBV5-4,TRBD1,TGTGCCAGCAGCTTGTGGGGACAGGGGGCTGGGTACTATGGCTACACCTTC,CASSLWGQGAGYYGYTF
TRBJ2-3,.,TRBV12-5,TRBD1,TGTGCTAGTGGTCCCGGGACAGGGGGCACAGATACGCAGTATTTT,CASGPGTGGTDTQYF
TRBJ1-6,.,TRBV18,TRBD1,TGTGCCAGCTCACCCGCGGACAGGGTTTTAGATTCACCCCTCCACTTT,CASSPADRVLDSPLHF
TRBJ2-1,.,TRBV2,TRBD2,TGTGCCAGCAAGCGGGAGAACTACAATGAGCAGTTCTTC,CASKRENYNEQFF
TRBJ1-6,.,TRBV7-8,.,TGTGCCAGCAGCTTAGTCAGGGGAGGCTCACCCCTCCACTTT,CASSLVRGGSPLHF
TRBJ2-7,.,TRBV28,TRBD1,TGTGCCAGCAAGGGACAGACGTACGAGCAGTACTTC,CASKGQTYEQYF
TRBJ2-5,once,TRBV30,.,TGTGCCTGGAGTCAAGGACTGTTCCAAGAGACCCAGTACTTC,CAWSQGLFQETQYF
TRBJ2-5,.,TRBV7-2,.,TGTGCCAGCAGCTCAGGTTGGGGGGTTGGGGAGACCCAGTACTTC,CASSSGWGVGETQYF
TRBJ2-1,.,TRBV5-8,.,TGTGCCAGCAGCTTGGCCAGTATATCCAATGAGCAGTTCTTC,CASSLASISNEQFF
TRBJ1-5,.,TRBV27,.,TGTGCCAGCAGTTTATTGGCAGGGGCCAATCAGCCCCAGCATTTT,CASSLLAGANQPQHF
TRBJ1-2,.,TRBV27,.,TGTGCCAGCAGTTTCTGGAAACAAGGGAATGGCTACACCTTC,CASSFWKQGNGYTF
TRBJ2-7,.,TRBV19,.,TGTGCCAGTAGTATCTCCCGGGGTTCCTACGAGCAGTACTTC,CASSISRGSYEQYF
TRBJ2-5,.,TRBV5-4,.,TGTGCCAGCAGCCTTATCGACAGGCCCCAAGAGACCCAGTACTTC,CASSLIDRPQETQYF
TRBJ1-2,.,TRBV5-4,.,TGTGCCAGCAGCTTGCCCCCCATCAGCGGCTACACCTTC,CASSLPPISGYTF
TRBJ2-3,once,TRBV4-1,.,TGCGCCAGCAGCCAAGAACGGCGTTTCCCCACAGATACGCAGTATTTT,CASSQERRFPTDTQYF
TRBJ2-4,.,TRBV4-1,.,TGCGCCAGCAGCCAAGAAAAGGGAAAAGTCAAAAACATTCAGTACTTC,CASSQEKGKVKNIQYF
TRBJ2-6,.,TRBV6-5,.,TGTGCCAGCAGCTACGCGGGGCGGGGGGCCAACGTCCTGACTTTC,CASSYAGRGANVLTF
TRBJ1-1,few,TRBV6-5,TRBD1,TGTGCCAGCAGTCCGGACAGGTCAACGGAAGCTTTCTTT,CASSPDRSTEAFF
TRBJ1-1,few,TRBV18,TRBD1,TGTGCCAGCTCACCACCGGAACAGGGGGTAACTTTCTTT,CASSPPEQGVTFF
TRBJ1-4,.,TRBV5-6,.,TGTGCCAGCAGCTTGGAGGGGGGACAACGTAAGGATGAAAAACTGTTTTTT,CASSLEGGQRKDEKLFF
TRBJ2-5,.,TRBV5-8,TRBD1,TGTGCCACAAGCCAGGGGGCCCAAGAGACCCAGTACTTC,CATSQGAQETQYF